This section outlines one T cell receptor beta chain sequence together with its context. The antigen remains undetermined. Vbeta (60) and Jbeta (13) primers were used in the PCR. Original methodology: About 10 million shared chains were among around 80 million unique TCR beta chains counted in a later analysis. TCRdb keeps only in-frame clones here, not all; method: immunoSEQ multiplex PCR. V and J calls and clone size are those listed in that table; D and trimming were worked out from the DNA. Of approximately 160,000 clones listed, 70% to 90% are singletons. The data belong to a study of cytomegalovirus exposure and HLA in healthy donors. Study background: Falling in the Caucasian-associated ancestry cluster were about 82% of around 370 genotyped donors.

Findings and limits, study-wide: Certain indistinguishable V segments, among them TRBV6-2 and TRBV6-3, were excluded. In a later analysis, TCR beta V- and J-gene trimming was associated with a missense DCLRE1C variant.

Germline V gene data show CDR1 as SGHNT and CDR2 as YYREEE (reference sequence). The CDR3 contains 12 residues. Trimming pared 0 bases from V and 10 bases from J, leaving 10 bases between. Sequencing was carried out using PBMCs. The receptor was isolated from a girl aged 10 to 17 in good health and CMV-seropositive. This chain links TRBV5-4 with TRBJ1-1; perhaps TRBD1 as D (5 bases). CDR3 sequence (DNA): TGTGCCAGCAGCTTGGGGGACTCGACAGCTTTCTTT. This sequence encodes CASSLGDSTAFF.